The source of this T cell receptor (beta chain) is a study of shared clonotypes between healthy human individuals. Study-wide context: Participating donors consisted of two women and a few men aged 18 to 49.

Several immunoSEQ plates received, in even portions, the genomic DNA of each subset. Measured with immunoSEQ multiplex PCR; TCRdb has only the in-frame clones, and not every one. Here the sample spans a few million clones, approximately 95% being singletons. Germline V gene data show CDR1 as SGHAT and CDR2 as FQNNGV. Trimming removed 1 base from V and 3 bases from J, with 9 bases in between. This CDR3 region has 14 residues. This clone was observed a few times. Its antigen is still unknown. Whole-study findings and limits: In the sorted subsets, rarefaction showed sequencing was incomplete despite large depth.

The sequenced sample was naive CD4+ T cells from PBMCs. Subset indicated: CD45RA+ positively selected. This receptor was taken from a man aged 18 to 30 in good health. Some clones in this sample may be carry-over from other donors' samples. J is TRBJ1-1 and V is TRBV11-2; D not resolved. The CDR3 here is CASSLGPSYTEAFF. The CDR3 DNA reads TGTGCCAGCAGCTTAGGGCCCTCATACACTGAAGCTTTCTTT.